These T cell receptor beta chains were read from a single sample in a study of blood T cells in healthy people across ages. TCRdb redid the calling of the 5' RACE reads with MiXCR, one entry per CDR3 protein. Among 1.5 million to 2 million distinct CDR3 sequences listed, approximately 50% were seen once. Sample: blood. These receptors all stem from a woman between 40 and 50 years old in good health. Both conserved end residues are part of each CDR3. The order of the fields is V gene, clone size, D gene, J gene, CDR3 protein. The D gene is left open where the match is weak. Clone size is shown for a subset of rows, as once, few, many or a class of expanded clone.

v_gene: TRBV20-1; abundance: few; d_gene: -; j_gene: TRBJ1-4; CDR3aa: CSARRAGQNEKLFF
v_gene: TRBV4-3; abundance: few; d_gene: TRBD2; j_gene: TRBJ2-3; CDR3aa: CASSQDRALAGGSSTDTQYF
v_gene: TRBV4-2; abundance: -; d_gene: TRBD2; j_gene: TRBJ2-3; CDR3aa: CASSPSGLADTDTQYF
v_gene: TRBV4-2; abundance: -; d_gene: -; j_gene: TRBJ1-2; CDR3aa: CASSQALQPYGYTF
v_gene: TRBV4-2; abundance: -; d_gene: -; j_gene: TRBJ2-5; CDR3aa: CASSQAILNEQYF
v_gene: TRBV20-1; abundance: -; d_gene: TRBD1; j_gene: TRBJ1-2; CDR3aa: CSARAPTGAGYTF
v_gene: TRBV7-2; abundance: -; d_gene: -; j_gene: TRBJ1-2; CDR3aa: CASSFQGTANYGYTF
v_gene: TRBV2; abundance: -; d_gene: TRBD2; j_gene: TRBJ2-5; CDR3aa: CATRLATQETQYF
v_gene: TRBV7-2; abundance: -; d_gene: TRBD1; j_gene: TRBJ2-7; CDR3aa: CASSLYPPGGNPYEQYF
v_gene: TRBV4-3; abundance: many; d_gene: -; j_gene: TRBJ1-2; CDR3aa: CASSQDVTLDPYGYTF
v_gene: TRBV5-1; abundance: many; d_gene: -; j_gene: TRBJ1-5; CDR3aa: CASSLAGDSNQPQHF
v_gene: TRBV6-5; abundance: -; d_gene: -; j_gene: TRBJ2-7; CDR3aa: CASLTGSPLYYEQYF
v_gene: TRBV6-2/TRBV6-3; abundance: -; d_gene: -; j_gene: TRBJ1-2; CDR3aa: CASSYSMRENYGYTF
v_gene: TRBV24-1; abundance: -; d_gene: -; j_gene: TRBJ2-6; CDR3aa: CATSDRRGSGANVLTF
v_gene: TRBV18; abundance: -; d_gene: -; j_gene: TRBJ1-1; CDR3aa: CASSPPGGVLITNTEAFF
v_gene: TRBV20-1; abundance: -; d_gene: -; j_gene: TRBJ2-3; CDR3aa: CSTRGGGTEKGTDTQYF
v_gene: TRBV12-3/TRBV12-4; abundance: -; d_gene: -; j_gene: TRBJ2-3; CDR3aa: CASSQRARTDTQYF
v_gene: TRBV12-3/TRBV12-4; abundance: -; d_gene: -; j_gene: TRBJ2-1; CDR3aa: CASSAGGPPYNEQFF
v_gene: TRBV20-1; abundance: -; d_gene: TRBD2; j_gene: TRBJ2-4; CDR3aa: CSAEHSGGAAKNIQYF
v_gene: TRBV5-1; abundance: -; d_gene: -; j_gene: TRBJ2-1; CDR3aa: CASSLEQGEDNEQFF
v_gene: TRBV4-1; abundance: -; d_gene: -; j_gene: TRBJ1-2; CDR3aa: CASSQRGTDILSGYTF
v_gene: TRBV20-1; abundance: -; d_gene: TRBD2; j_gene: TRBJ2-7; CDR3aa: CSASSGLAYEQYF
v_gene: TRBV24-1; abundance: -; d_gene: -; j_gene: TRBJ2-3; CDR3aa: CATSDDPLGGSGDTQYF
v_gene: TRBV9; abundance: -; d_gene: -; j_gene: TRBJ2-7; CDR3aa: CASSVEPGNNEQYF
v_gene: TRBV27; abundance: -; d_gene: TRBD2; j_gene: TRBJ2-1; CDR3aa: CASSRTSGSHNEQFF
v_gene: TRBV10-3; abundance: few; d_gene: -; j_gene: TRBJ1-4; CDR3aa: CAISESGEKLFF
v_gene: TRBV27; abundance: -; d_gene: -; j_gene: TRBJ2-1; CDR3aa: CASSSHPGALHNEQFF